A selection of T cell receptor beta chains follows, all from one sample in a study of blood T cell repertoires in COVID-19. Libraries were prepared by immunoSEQ multiplex PCR; TCRdb keeps only in-frame clonotypes and omits some of them. The sample comprises about 50,000 clones, approximately 82% of which are singletons, and 5.2% rests with the top ten. The sequenced sample was peripheral blood. These receptors originate from a human donor in a cohort sampled during active COVID-19. Both conserved end residues are part of each CDR3. D genes are given only for firm matches. The listing skips clone size in some rows; elsewhere it reads once, few, many or a size class.

TRBD1	-	TRBV18	15	TRBJ1-1	TGTGCCAGCTCAACCTTACAGGGGCTGGCCACTGAAGCTTTCTTT	CASSTLQGLATEAFF
-	few	TRBV6-5	13	TRBJ2-2	TGTGCCACCGCGGCGGGGGCCACCGGGGAGCTGTTTTTT	CATAAGATGELFF
TRBD1	once	TRBV6-4	15	TRBJ1-1	TGTGCCAGCAAACAGGGGATAGTAAGGAGCACTGAAGCTTTCTTT	CASKQGIVRSTEAFF
-	-	TRBV29-1	11	TRBJ2-1	TGCAGCGTTGAGCCTGGCTATGAGCAGTTCTTC	CSVEPGYEQFF
TRBD2	-	TRBV10-3	16	TRBJ2-7	TGTGCCTCCCAAAGGGATTTAGCGGGGGCCCCTTACGAGCAGTACTTC	CASQRDLAGAPYEQYF
-	-	TRBV21-1	15	TRBJ2-7	TGTGCCAGCAGCAAGAGGACAGGGGGCAGGGACGAGCAGTACTTC	CASSKRTGGRDEQYF
TRBD1	-	TRBV11-1	13	TRBJ1-2	TGTGCCAGCAGCCCAGGGGGCAACTATGGCTACACCTTC	CASSPGGNYGYTF
-	-	TRBV30	13	TRBJ1-4	TGTGCCTGGAGATCAGGGGTGGGTGAAAAACTGTTTTTT	CAWRSGVGEKLFF
TRBD1	-	TRBV5-6	14	TRBJ2-2	TGTGCCAGCAGCGTAGGGACAGTCACCGGGGAGCTGTTTTTT	CASSVGTVTGELFF
TRBD2	-	TRBV7-2	16	TRBJ2-1	TGTGCCAGCAGCTTAGTGGGACTAGCGGTAAACAATGAGCAGTTCTTC	CASSLVGLAVNNEQFF
TRBD2	-	TRBV24-1	16	TRBJ2-1	TGTGCCACCAGTGATATTGCGGGGGGAGATTACAATGAGCAGTTCTTC	CATSDIAGGDYNEQFF
TRBD1	-	TRBV30	14	TRBJ1-4	TGTGCCTGGAGTGGAGGACAGGGTGGTGAAAAACTGTTTTTT	CAWSGGQGGEKLFF
-	-	TRBV11-3	11	TRBJ1-1	TGTGCCAGCAGCAGATCCGGGGAAGCTTTCTTT	CASSRSGEAFF
TRBD1	-	TRBV18	16	TRBJ2-3	TGTGCCAGCTCATCGGGAGGGACAGGGGTGAAAGATACGCAGTATTTT	CASSSGGTGVKDTQYF
TRBD1	-	TRBV12-5	12	TRBJ2-7	TGTGCTAGTGGTCAGACAGGGGACGAGCAGTACTTC	CASGQTGDEQYF
TRBD1	-	TRBV6-6	14	TRBJ1-5	TGTGCCAGCAGTTACTCGGGAAGACAGGGGCCCCAGCATTTT	CASSYSGRQGPQHF
TRBD1	-	TRBV5-1	15	TRBJ2-7	TGCGCCAGCAGGACCTCCGGGACAGGGAGGTACGAGCAGTACTTC	CASRTSGTGRYEQYF
TRBD2	-	TRBV10-3	16	TRBJ2-7	TGTGCCATCAGTGAGTCTCCGGGGGGAAAGGGCTACGAGCAGTACTTC	CAISESPGGKGYEQYF
TRBD2	few	TRBV6-6	14	TRBJ2-2	TGTGCCAGCCGGGGGGTTCAGGAAACCGGGGAGCTGTTTTTT	CASRGVQETGELFF
TRBD1	few	TRBV19	14	TRBJ1-3	TGTGCCAGTAGTACCATGACAGGGGGAAACACCATATATTTT	CASSTMTGGNTIYF
-	-	TRBV12-3/TRBV12-4	13	TRBJ2-3	TGTGCCAGCACGAGAAGGGGTACAGATACGCAGTATTTT	CASTRRGTDTQYF
-	-	TRBV29-1	13	TRBJ2-1	TGCAGCGTTAACGGGGGTTTCAACAATGAGCAGTTCTTC	CSVNGGFNNEQFF
TRBD1	-	TRBV5-1	15	TRBJ1-6	TGCGCCAGCAGCTCAAACAGGGGGAGTAATTCACCCCTCCACTTT	CASSSNRGSNSPLHF
-	-	TRBV19	14	TRBJ2-7	TGTGCCAGTAGTATCGGGGCAGGGGTGGACGAGCAGTACTTC	CASSIGAGVDEQYF
TRBD1	-	TRBV11-3	14	TRBJ2-5	TGTGCCAGCAGCTTACTGGGGACAGAAGAGACCCAGTACTTC	CASSLLGTEETQYF
TRBD2	-	TRBV7-9	17	TRBJ2-1	TGTGCCAGCAGCTTAGGGGGACTAGCGGGGATATACAATGAGCAGTTCTTC	CASSLGGLAGIYNEQFF
-	few	TRBV7-2	14	TRBJ1-5	TGTGCCAGCAGCTTAGTCCCAGGGGAACAGCCCCAGCATTTT	CASSLVPGEQPQHF
-	few	TRBV11-2	16	TRBJ1-1	TGTGCCAGCAGACCTATAACAGGGCCTATGAACACTGAAGCTTTCTTT	CASRPITGPMNTEAFF
TRBD1	few	TRBV19	15	TRBJ2-7	TGTGCCAGTAGGCAGGGACAGGGGGTCCCCTACGAGCAGTACTTC	CASRQGQGVPYEQYF
TRBD1	-	TRBV24-1	14	TRBJ2-1	TGTGCCACCCAAGACAGGGGGAAGTTGTATGAGCAGTTCTTC	CATQDRGKLYEQFF
TRBD1	-	TRBV19	14	TRBJ1-3	TGTGCCACGACAGGGGCCGGTATTAGAAACACCATATATTTT	CATTGAGIRNTIYF
-	-	TRBV7-9	15	TRBJ2-7	TGTGCCAGCAGCTTAGCTGGAGTAGTGACCTACGAGCAGTACTTC	CASSLAGVVTYEQYF
-	-	TRBV6-2/TRBV6-3	13	TRBJ2-2	TGTGCCAGCAGTTACCGGGGGTCCGGGGAGCTGTTTTTT	CASSYRGSGELFF
-	once	TRBV6-6	15	TRBJ1-1	TGTGCCAGCAGTGCCGGCCCGGGGATGAACACTGAAGCTTTCTTT	CASSAGPGMNTEAFF
-	-	TRBV6-5	11	TRBJ2-5	TGTGCCACCACACGGGCGGGGACCCAGTACTTC	CATTRAGTQYF
TRBD2	-	TRBV19	14	TRBJ2-1	TGTGCCAGTAGTGAGCGGGGGGGCTTGGATGAGCAGTTCTTC	CASSERGGLDEQFF
-	-	TRBV6-2/TRBV6-3	16	TRBJ2-3	TGTGCCAGCAGTTATTTCGGGGGATGGGAGACAGATACGCAGTATTTT	CASSYFGGWETDTQYF
-	-	TRBV5-1	13	TRBJ1-1	TGCGCCAGCAGCTTTAGACAGGCGGATGAAGCTTTCTTT	CASSFRQADEAFF
-	-	TRBV11-2	13	TRBJ2-1	TGTGCCAGCAGCCCGCGCCGGTTTGATGAGCAGTTCTTC	CASSPRRFDEQFF
TRBD2	-	TRBV27	17	TRBJ2-2	TGTGCCAGCAGTTTATTTCGCGGGGGTGCAAACACCGGGGAGCTGTTTTTT	CASSLFRGGANTGELFF
TRBD1	-	TRBV6-5	15	TRBJ2-3	TGTGCCAGCAGTTGGAGCCGGGACAGGGTTGATACGCAGTATTTT	CASSWSRDRVDTQYF
TRBD1	-	TRBV6-5	14	TRBJ2-7	TGTGCCAGCAGCCGCACTCGGACAGGGGACGAGCAGTACTTC	CASSRTRTGDEQYF
-	-	TRBV20-1	13	TRBJ2-5	TGCAGTGCTAGTTCCCAGGGTGGGGAGACCCAGTACTTC	CSASSQGGETQYF
-	-	TRBV6-6	13	TRBJ1-6	TGTGCCAGCAGTCCCAAGAGGGAATCACCCCTCCACTTT	CASSPKRESPLHF
-	-	TRBV6-5	15	TRBJ1-6	TGTGCCAGCTCTTTTGGGTCGGGGGGCAGTTCACCCCTCCACTTT	CASSFGSGGSSPLHF
TRBD1	-	TRBV27	15	TRBJ1-2	TGTGCCAGCAGTCCCCCGGGACAGGCTTCCTATGGCTACACCTTC	CASSPPGQASYGYTF
-	-	TRBV25-1	12	TRBJ2-3	TGTGCCAGCAGTGAATGGGAGGATACGCAGTATTTT	CASSEWEDTQYF
-	-	TRBV4-1	17	TRBJ2-3	TGCGCCAGCAGCCAAGACCGAGGGCTTATTCGTGTGGATACGCAGTATTTT	CASSQDRGLIRVDTQYF
-	-	TRBV7-2	17	TRBJ1-6	TGTGCCAGCAGCTTCCCCAAAGCAGGGGTTTTTTATTCACCCCTCCACTTT	CASSFPKAGVFYSPLHF
-	-	TRBV12-5	17	TRBJ2-7	TGTGCTAGTGGTTTGGTAAAAACCTTCGGGGTCGCCTACGAGCAGTACTTC	CASGLVKTFGVAYEQYF
TRBD1	-	TRBV19	12	TRBJ1-2	TGTGCCAGTACAATCAGGGGGGATGGCTACACCTTC	CASTIRGDGYTF
TRBD1	few	TRBV11-2	15	TRBJ2-2	TGTGCCAGCAGCCCGGGACAGGTCCACACCGGGGAGCTGTTTTTT	CASSPGQVHTGELFF
-	-	TRBV11-2	13	TRBJ1-5	TGTGCCAGCAGCTTAGCAAGCAATCAGCCCCAGCATTTT	CASSLASNQPQHF